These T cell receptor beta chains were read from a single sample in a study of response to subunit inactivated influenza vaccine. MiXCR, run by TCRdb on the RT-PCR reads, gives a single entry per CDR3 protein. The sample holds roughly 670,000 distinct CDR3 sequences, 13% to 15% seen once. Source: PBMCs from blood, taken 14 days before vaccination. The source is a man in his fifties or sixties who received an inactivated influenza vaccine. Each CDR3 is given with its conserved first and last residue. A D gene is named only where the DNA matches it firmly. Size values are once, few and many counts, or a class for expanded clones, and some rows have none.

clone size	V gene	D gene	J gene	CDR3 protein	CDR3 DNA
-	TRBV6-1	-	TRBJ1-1	CASQVWQGWTEAFF	TGTGCCTCGCAGGTTTGGCAGGGATGGACTGAAGCTTTCTTT
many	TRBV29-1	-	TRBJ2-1	CSSGGGRGNEQFF	TGCAGCTCCGGCGGTGGGAGAGGGAATGAGCAGTTCTTC
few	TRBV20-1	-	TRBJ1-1	CSARAPGSGVEAFF	TGCAGTGCTAGAGCCCCCGGGTCGGGGGTTGAAGCTTTCTTT
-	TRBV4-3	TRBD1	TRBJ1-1	CASSQRTGATFF	TGCGCCAGCAGCCAACGAACAGGGGCGACTTTCTTT
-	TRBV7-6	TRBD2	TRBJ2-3	CASSLGLAGQASTDTQYF	TGTGCCAGCAGCTTAGGACTAGCGGGACAAGCTAGCACAGATACGCAGTATTTT
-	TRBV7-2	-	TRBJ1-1	CASSLLGGRTEAFF	TGTGCCAGCAGCTTATTAGGGGGTCGGACTGAAGCTTTCTTT
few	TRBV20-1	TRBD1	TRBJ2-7	CSAFRQGSYEQYF	TGCAGTGCTTTCCGACAGGGGTCCTACGAGCAGTACTTC
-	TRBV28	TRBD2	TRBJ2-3	CASRPSGRRADTQYF	TGTGCCAGCAGGCCTAGCGGGAGACGGGCAGATACGCAGTATTTT
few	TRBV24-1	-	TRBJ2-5	CATSGAGTGQETQYF	TGTGCCACCAGTGGCGCCGGGACGGGACAAGAGACCCAGTACTTC
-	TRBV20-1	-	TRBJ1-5	CSAWGPQLSNQPQHF	TGCAGTGCCTGGGGACCGCAGCTTAGCAATCAGCCCCAGCATTTT
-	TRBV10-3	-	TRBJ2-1	CAIRDNRHEQFF	TGTGCCATCCGGGACAATCGACATGAGCAGTTCTTC
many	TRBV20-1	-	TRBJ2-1	CSARDMGTHNEQFF	TGCAGTGCTAGAGATATGGGCACCCACAATGAGCAGTTCTTC
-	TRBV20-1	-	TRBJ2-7	CSARDRSAFYSYEQYF	TGCAGTGCTAGAGATCGCTCAGCCTTCTACTCCTACGAGCAGTACTTC
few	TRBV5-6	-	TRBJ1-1	CASSLMPMNTEAFF	TGTGCCAGCAGCTTGATGCCGATGAACACTGAAGCTTTCTTT
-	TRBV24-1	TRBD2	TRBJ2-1	CATSDFPSGGNEQFF	TGTGCCACCAGTGATTTTCCTAGCGGGGGAAATGAGCAGTTCTTC
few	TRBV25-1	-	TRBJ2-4	CASRDPDREGAPKNIQYF	TGTGCCAGCAGGGATCCGGACAGGGAGGGGGCTCCTAAAAACATTCAGTACTTC
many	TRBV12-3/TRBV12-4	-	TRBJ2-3	CASSRSTDTQYF	TGTGCCAGCAGCCGGAGCACAGATACGCAGTATTTT
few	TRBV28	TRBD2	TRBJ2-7	CASVSGSLYEQYF	TGTGCCAGCGTTAGCGGGAGTCTCTACGAGCAGTACTTC
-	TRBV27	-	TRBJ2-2	CASSPIPRTGELYF	TGTGCCAGCAGTCCGATCCCCCGCACCGGGGAGCTGTATTTT
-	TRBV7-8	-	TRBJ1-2	CASSLAGASNYGYTF	TGTGCCAGCAGCTTAGCGGGGGCTTCTAACTATGGCTACACCTTC
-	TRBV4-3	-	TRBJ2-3	CASSQEAGGDTQYF	TGCGCCAGCAGCCAAGAAGCGGGTGGAGATACGCAGTATTTT
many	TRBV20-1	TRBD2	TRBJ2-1	CSAPPREYHNEQFF	TGCAGTGCTCCACCGCGGGAGTATCATAATGAGCAGTTCTTC
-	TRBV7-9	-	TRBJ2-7	CASSSAVSEQYF	TGTGCCAGCAGCTCCGCGGTGAGCGAGCAGTACTTC
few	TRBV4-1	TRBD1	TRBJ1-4	CASSQASGTGINEKLFF	TGCGCCAGCAGCCAAGCCTCCGGGACAGGCATTAATGAAAAACTGTTTTTT
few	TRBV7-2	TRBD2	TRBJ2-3	CASTPGLAGRADTQYF	TGTGCCAGCACCCCGGGACTAGCGGGAAGGGCAGATACGCAGTATTTT
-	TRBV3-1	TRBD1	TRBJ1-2	CASSQGRTGNYGYTF	TGTGCCAGCAGCCAAGGGCGGACAGGGAATTATGGCTACACCTTC
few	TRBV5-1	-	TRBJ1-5	CASSLGTEDQPQHF	TGCGCCAGCAGCTTGGGGACGGAGGATCAGCCCCAGCATTTT
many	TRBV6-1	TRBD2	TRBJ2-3	CASSDWGTSISDTQYF	TGTGCCAGCAGTGATTGGGGGACTAGCATCTCAGATACGCAGTATTTT
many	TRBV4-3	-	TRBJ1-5	CASSQGSGQPNQPQHF	TGCGCCAGCAGCCAAGGTTCTGGACAGCCAAATCAGCCCCAGCATTTT
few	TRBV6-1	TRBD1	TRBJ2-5	CASSEGDSIQETQYF	TGTGCCAGCAGTGAAGGGGACAGCATCCAAGAGACCCAGTACTTC
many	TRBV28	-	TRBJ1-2	CASSLPPDYIHSVDEYGYTF	TGTGCCAGCAGTTTACCACCAGACTATATTCACTCTGTGGACGAATATGGCTACACCTTC
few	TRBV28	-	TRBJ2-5	CASSVETGDGSLETQYF	TGTGCCAGCAGTGTCGAGACTGGGGACGGGAGTCTAGAGACCCAGTACTTC
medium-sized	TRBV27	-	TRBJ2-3	CASQGGASDTQYF	TGTGCCAGCCAAGGGGGGGCAAGTGATACGCAGTATTTT
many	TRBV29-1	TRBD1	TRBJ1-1	CSGNRGQGTTEAFF	TGCAGCGGAAACAGGGGACAGGGGACCACTGAAGCTTTCTTT
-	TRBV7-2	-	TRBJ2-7	CASSNPIKSYEQYF	TGTGCCAGCAGCAACCCGATCAAGTCCTACGAGCAGTACTTC
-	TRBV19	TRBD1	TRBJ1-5	CASSGQGASYGQPQHF	TGTGCCAGTAGTGGACAGGGGGCAAGTTACGGTCAGCCCCAGCATTTT
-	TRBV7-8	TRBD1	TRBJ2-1	CASSYHRGLYNEQFF	TGTGCCAGCAGCTATCACAGGGGGCTTTACAATGAGCAGTTCTTC
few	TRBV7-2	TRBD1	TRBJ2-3	CASSLRTGANTDTQYF	TGTGCCAGCAGCTTGCGGACAGGGGCGAACACAGATACACAGTATTTT
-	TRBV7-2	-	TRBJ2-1	CASSGKVGRGINEQFF	TGTGCCAGCAGCGGAAAGGTCGGAAGGGGCATCAATGAGCAGTTCTTC
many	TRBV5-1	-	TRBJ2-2	CASSRQANTGELFF	TGCGCCAGCAGTAGGCAGGCAAACACCGGGGAGCTGTTTTTT
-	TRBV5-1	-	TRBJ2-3	CASSLAGSPDTQYF	TGCGCCAGCAGCTTGGCGGGTTCCCCAGATACGCAGTATTTT
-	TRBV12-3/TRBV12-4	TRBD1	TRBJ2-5	CASRDRGEETQYF	TGTGCCAGCAGGGACAGGGGGGAAGAGACCCAGTACTTC
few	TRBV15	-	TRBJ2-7	CATSRDPQGEQYF	TGTGCCACCAGCAGAGATCCCCAGGGCGAGCAGTACTTC
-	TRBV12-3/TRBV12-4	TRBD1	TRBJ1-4	CASSLGTGSGGKLFF	TGTGCCAGCAGTCTCGGGACAGGGAGCGGTGGAAAACTGTTTTTT
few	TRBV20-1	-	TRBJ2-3	CSARTTTGTDTQYF	TGCAGTGCTAGGACCACTACGGGCACAGATACGCAGTATTTT
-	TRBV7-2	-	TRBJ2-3	CASSPTNTQYF	TGTGCCAGCAGCCCGACAAACACGCAGTATTTT
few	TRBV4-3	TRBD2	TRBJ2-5	CASSQRLAGGPGQETQYF	TGCGCCAGCAGCCAACGACTAGCGGGGGGCCCGGGGCAAGAGACCCAGTACTTC
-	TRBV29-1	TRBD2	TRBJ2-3	CSAAMTSGGTTDTQYF	TGCAGCGCCGCAATGACTAGCGGGGGGACCACAGATACGCAGTATTTT
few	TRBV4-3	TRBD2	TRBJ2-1	CASSQESGTSGFKPNEQFF	TGCGCCAGCAGCCAAGAGTCCGGGACTAGCGGGTTTAAACCCAATGAGCAGTTCTTC
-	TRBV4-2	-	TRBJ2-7	CASSQDSGRVYEQYF	TGTGCCAGCAGCCAAGACTCGGGCAGGGTCTACGAGCAGTACTTC
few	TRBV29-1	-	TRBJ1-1	CSVAGGATEAFF	TGCAGCGTTGCCGGGGGGGCAACTGAAGCTTTCTTT
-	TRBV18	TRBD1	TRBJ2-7	CASSPIGWDRAYEQYF	TGTGCCAGCTCACCAATTGGCTGGGACAGGGCCTACGAGCAGTACTTC
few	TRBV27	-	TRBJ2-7	CASSPTTTGIGEQYF	TGTGCCAGCAGTCCAACTACGACAGGAATTGGAGAGCAGTACTTC
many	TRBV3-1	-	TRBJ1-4	CASSQGLNWSGAEKLFF	TGTGCCAGCAGCCAAGGTCTTAACTGGTCCGGAGCTGAAAAACTGTTTTTT